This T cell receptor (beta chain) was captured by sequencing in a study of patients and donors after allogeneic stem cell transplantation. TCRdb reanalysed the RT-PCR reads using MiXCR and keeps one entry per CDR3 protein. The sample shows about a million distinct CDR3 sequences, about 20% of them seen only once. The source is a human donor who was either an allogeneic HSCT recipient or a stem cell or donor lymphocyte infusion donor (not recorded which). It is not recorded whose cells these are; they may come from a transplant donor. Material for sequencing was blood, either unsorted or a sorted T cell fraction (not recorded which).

In DNA, the CDR3 is TGCAGCGGCCTAGAGAATCAAGAGACCCAGTACTTC. It encodes CSGLENQETQYF. The chain links TRBV29-1 to TRBJ2-5; D unresolved. The V gene lost 7 bases and the J gene lost 2 bases, with 11 bases spanning the gap. The CDR3 sequence is 12 residues long. Germline V gene sequence: CDR1 SQVTM, CDR2 ANQGSEA.